This section outlines one T cell receptor beta chain sequence together with its context. Its specificity is unknown. The CDR3 is made up of 15 amino acids. Per germline, CDR1 SGHTA and CDR2 FQGNSA. The data were obtained in a study of cytomegalovirus exposure and HLA in healthy donors. Study outcomes and limitations: Researchers counted roughly 150 TCR beta chains as cytomegalovirus-associated. TRBV6-2, TRBV6-3 and some other V segments were unresolvable in 87-base-pair reads.

Amplification used 60 Vbeta primers and 13 Jbeta primers. Libraries were prepared by immunoSEQ multiplex PCR; TCRdb keeps only in-frame clonotypes and omits some of them. This sample has about 94,000 clones, with around three fifths found just once. This chain links TRBV7-2 with TRBJ2-5; D ambiguous. Judging by the DNA end, TRBJ2-7 fits better; the J call may be wrong. The material sequenced was PBMCs. The receptor comes from a man aged 30-40 years in good health and CMV-seronegative. As DNA, the CDR3 is TGTGCCAGCAGCCACGTTCCCCTCGGGTCCTACGAGCAGTACTTC. Amino acid sequence: CASSHVPLGSYEQYF.